These T cell receptor beta chains were read from a single sample in a study of cytomegalovirus exposure and HLA in healthy donors. Assay: immunoSEQ multiplex PCR; the TCRdb copy retains only in-frame clones and omits some. The sample includes fewer than 100,000 clones, approximately 95% of them seen just once. Source material: PBMCs. The receptor source for this set is a woman between 18 and 30 years old in good health and CMV-seronegative. CDR3s include the opening cysteine and the closing phenylalanine or tryptophan. A D gene is named only where the DNA matches it firmly. A row's size may be missing; if present it is once, few, many or a size class.

D gene,clone size,V gene,J gene,CDR3 protein,CDR3 DNA
TRBD1,.,TRBV6-6,TRBJ2-7,CASSYSGQGSYEQYF,TGTGCCAGCAGTTACTCGGGACAGGGGTCCTACGAGCAGTACTTC
TRBD2,.,TRBV7-9,TRBJ2-5,CASSSLAGGAETQYF,TGTGCCAGCAGCTCACTAGCGGGGGGCGCAGAGACCCAGTACTTC
TRBD1,.,TRBV7-9,TRBJ2-1,CASSSGGSYNEQFF,TGTGCCAGCAGCTCAGGGGGCTCATACAATGAGCAGTTCTTC
.,.,TRBV19,TRBJ2-2,CASSTMGPHFTGELFF,TGTGCCAGTAGTACTATGGGGCCACACTTCACCGGGGAGCTGTTTTTT
.,few,TRBV30,TRBJ1-1,CAWSSGIRTEAFF,TGTGCCTGGAGTTCGGGAATACGGACTGAAGCTTTCTTT
TRBD1,.,TRBV18,TRBJ1-1,CASSTLNRGQRNTEAFF,TGTGCCAGCTCAACCCTAAACAGGGGCCAAAGGAACACTGAAGCTTTCTTT
TRBD1,.,TRBV28,TRBJ1-1,CASRNPTGVNTEAFF,TGTGCCAGCAGAAACCCAACAGGGGTGAACACTGAAGCTTTCTTT
TRBD2,.,TRBV11-1,TRBJ2-5,CASSLSGGHGETQYF,TGTGCCAGCAGCTTAAGCGGGGGGCACGGAGAGACCCAGTACTTC
.,.,TRBV7-9,TRBJ1-1,CASSPTVVTEAFF,TGTGCCAGCAGCCCTACGGTGGTGACTGAAGCTTTCTTT
TRBD1,.,TRBV6-5,TRBJ2-1,CASSYWTGFGGEQFF,TGTGCCAGCAGTTACTGGACAGGGTTTGGAGGTGAGCAGTTCTTC
TRBD2,.,TRBV9,TRBJ2-3,CASSARGTSGSLGDTQYF,TGTGCCAGCAGCGCCCGAGGGACTAGCGGGTCCTTAGGGGATACGCAGTATTTT
.,.,TRBV4-3,TRBJ2-2,CASSQEHVDTGELFF,TGCGCCAGCAGCCAAGAGCATGTAGACACCGGGGAGCTGTTTTTT
TRBD1,.,TRBV27,TRBJ2-7,CASSLTGTTYEQYF,TGTGCCAGCAGTTTGACAGGGACGACCTACGAGCAGTACTTC
.,.,TRBV6-5,TRBJ1-5,CASRKQGYSNQPQHF,TGTGCCAGCAGAAAACAGGGTTATAGCAATCAGCCCCAGCATTTT
TRBD1,.,TRBV29-1,TRBJ1-4,CSVAGTENEKLFF,TGCAGCGTTGCCGGGACAGAAAATGAAAAACTGTTTTTT
TRBD2,.,TRBV19,TRBJ2-1,CASSNRQGLAGRYEQFF,TGTGCCAGTAGTAATCGACAGGGACTAGCGGGACGGTATGAGCAGTTCTTC